One and the same sample provided the 27 T cell receptor beta chains below, sequenced in a study of T-cell memory formation after mild COVID-19. TCRdb analysed the 5' RACE reads with MiXCR anew, one entry per CDR3 protein. The sample shows approximately 42,000 distinct CDR3 sequences, around 6.6% of them seen only once. Sequencing was performed on PBMCs or a T cell subset sorted from them (not recorded which). These receptors originate from an adult who had mild COVID-19 (a few samples of this study predate the infection). Cell type and time point are not known.

This clonotype was seen only a few times. The chain employs TRBV14 and TRBJ2-3, with D hard to call. Germline-derived CDR1 and CDR2 are SGHDN and FVKESK. CDR3 length: 15 amino acids. Trimming pared 1 base from V and 7 bases from J, leaving 15 bases between. Here the CDR3 reads CASSQGTAASNTQYF. For the CDR3, the DNA is TGTGCCAGCAGCCAAGGTACGGCGGCCTCGAATACGCAGTATTTT.

This clonotype has a count of ten or more. V gene TRBV29-1 combines with J gene TRBJ2-3; D perhaps matches TRBD1 (6 bases). V shed 2 bases and J shed 4 bases, with 7 bases lying between them. The CDR3 length is 12 residues. Per germline, CDR1 SQVTM and CDR2 ANQGSEA. In DNA, the CDR3 is TGCAGCGTTGAAAAGGGGGCAGATACGCAGTATTTT. This translates into CSVEKGADTQYF.

The V and J genes are TRBV5-1 and TRBJ2-7; possible D gene TRBD1, 5 bases. The CDR3 spans 15 residues. CDR1 and CDR2 from the germline V gene are SGHRS and YFSETQ. V was pared by 2 bases and J by 0 bases, with 12 bases between. This CDR3 is CASSLAQGSSYEQYF. The CDR3 DNA reads as TGCGCCAGCAGCTTAGCTCAGGGAAGCTCCTACGAGCAGTACTTC.

This clonotype was seen many times. This chain links TRBV5-1 with TRBJ2-1; possibly TRBD2 for D (6 bases). Germline V gene data show CDR1 as SGHRS and CDR2 as YFSETQ. The CDR3 has 16 residues. Between the trimmed V and J ends, which lost 2 bases and 14 bases, there was a span of 26 bases. CDR3 in amino acids: CASSFGTPSRAYEKFF. CDR3 sequence (DNA): TGCGCCAGCAGCTTCGGGACTCCGAGCCGGGCATATGAAAAGTTCTTC.

DNA for the CDR3: TGTGCCACCAGTTCTAGCGTAAGGTCCTACAATGAGCAGTTCTTC. Its protein is CATSSSVRSYNEQFF. The chain recombines TRBV24-1 with TRBJ2-1; perhaps TRBD2 as D (6 bases). CDR1 and CDR2 (germline): KGHDR, SFDVKD. Deletions cut 6 bases from V and 1 base from J, with 12 bases between. CDR3 size: 15 residues.

A few counts support this clonotype. The DNA for the CDR3 is TGTGCCAGCAGCCACAGGGGAAGCTCCTATGGCTACACCTTC. The encoded protein is CASSHRGSSYGYTF. V is TRBV5-6 and J is TRBJ1-2; 7 nucleotides agree with TRBD1. Germline V gene data show CDR1 as SGHDT and CDR2 as YYEEEE. With V trimmed by 4 bases and J by 4 bases, 7 bases remained unmatched. The CDR3 has 14 residues.

The chain recombines TRBV6-5 with TRBJ1-5; TRBD1 matches 7 bases. V gave up 4 bases and J gave up 0 bases; unmatched junction bases: 6. Germline V gene data show CDR1 as MNHEY and CDR2 as SVGAGI. The CDR3 covers 16 residues. The CDR3 here is CASSSTGIYSNQPQHF. The CDR3 nucleotides are TGTGCCAGCAGTTCGACAGGGATTTATAGCAATCAGCCCCAGCATTTT.

The rearrangement uses TRBV4-3 and TRBJ1-2; D is uncertain. The V gene's germline CDR1 is LGHNA and CDR2 YSLEER. The CDR3 spans 15 residues. The V end was cut by 0 bases, the J end by 3 bases, with 11 bases between. The CDR3 loop is CASSQDRSGDYGYTF. CDR3 sequence (DNA): TGCGCCAGCAGCCAAGATCGCAGCGGGGACTATGGCTACACCTTC.

This clonotype was observed at least ten times. CDR3 DNA sequence: TGTGCCAGCAGTGGGGTCGGTAGGACTGAAGCTTTCTTT. It codes for CASSGVGRTEAFF. V usage is TRBV25-1 and J usage is TRBJ1-1; D unresolved. The CDR3 has 13 residues. V gave up 4 bases and J gave up 5 bases, with 11 bases separating them. CDR1 and CDR2 from the germline V gene are MGHDK and SYGVNS.

This rearrangement joins TRBV2 to TRBJ2-7, with 10 bases matching TRBD2. CDR1 is SNHLY and CDR2 is FYNNEI in the germline V gene. CDR3 length equals 13 residues. The CDR3 is CASTSGVSYEQYF. CDR3 nucleotide sequence: TGTGCATCTACTAGCGGGGTGTCCTACGAGCAGTACTTC.

This clonotype appeared a few times. This chain uses TRBV18 with TRBJ2-2; D call uncertain. The length of the CDR3 is 16 residues. Per the germline V gene, CDR1 is KGHSH and CDR2 is LQKENI. With 2 bases removed from V and 0 bases from J, the gap between germline ends came to 10 bases. In DNA form, the CDR3 reads TGTGCCAGCTCACCATCGCAGAACGCGAACACCGGGGAGCTGTTTTTT. It encodes CASSPSQNANTGELFF.

This clonotype was observed a handful of times. The chain uses TRBV7-3 and TRBJ2-7, with TRBD1 matching over 9 bases. The ends lost 6 bases at V and 5 bases at J; junction bases unmatched: 11. The CDR3 is made up of 15 amino acids. CDR1 is SGHTA and CDR2 is FQGTGA in the germline V gene. The CDR3 DNA sequence: TGTGCCAGCAGTTCCGGGGGGACAGGGATCAACGAGCAGTACTTC. This translates into CASSSGGTGINEQYF.

This chain joins TRBV2 and TRBJ1-1; 9 bases line up with TRBD1. The CDR3 length is 15 residues. J lost 3 bases, V lost 6 bases, and 8 bases had no gene match. CDR1 is SNHLY, CDR2 FYNNEI, per germline. The CDR3 nucleotides read TGTGCCAGCAGCGGACAGGGGCTTCGGGACACTGAAGCTTTCTTT. The encoded protein is CASSGQGLRDTEAFF.

This clonotype was seen more than once but under ten times. The CDR3 bases are TGTGCCAGCAGCTCGGGGACTAAGTCCAGAGAGACCCAGTACTTC. It translates to CASSSGTKSRETQYF. V is TRBV11-3 and J is TRBJ2-5, with TRBD2 matching over 7 bases. J lost 4 bases, V lost 4 bases, and 9 bases had no gene match. CDR1 is SGHNT, CDR2 YENEEA, per germline. The CDR3 covers 15 residues. The entire variable domain, with the rest obtained from reference TRBV11-3 and TRBJ2-5, is as follows: EAGVVQSPRYKIIEKKQPVAFWCNPISGHNTLYWYLQNLGQGPELLIRYENEEAVDDSQLPKDRFSAERLKGVDSTLKIQPAELGDSAVYLCASSSGTKSRETQYFGPGTRLLVL.

This clonotype was detected ten times or more. This rearrangement joins TRBV2 to TRBJ2-3; maybe TRBD2 (6 bases). CDR3 length: 16 amino acids. The V end lost 2 bases, the J end lost 7 bases, and 19 bases lay between the germline ends. The germline V gene has CDR1 SNHLY and CDR2 FYNNEI. CDR3 residues: CASSELAGNNFYTQYF. CDR3 nucleotide sequence: TGTGCCAGCAGTGAACTCGCGGGGAACAACTTCTATACGCAGTATTTT.

The J gene is TRBJ2-3, the V gene TRBV11-2; possible D gene TRBD2, 5 bases. The germline CDR1 and CDR2 sequences are SGHAT and FQNNGV. V dropped 3 bases and J dropped 0 bases, with 13 bases sitting between them. The CDR3 extends over 16 amino acids. The CDR3 DNA follows: TGTGCCAGCAGCTTGGAGCCCGGACTTAGCACAGATACGCAGTATTTT. Translation: CASSLEPGLSTDTQYF.

This clonotype showed up many times. V usage is TRBV24-1 and J usage is TRBJ2-2; D may correspond to TRBD1 or TRBD2 (5 bases each). Trimming took 7 bases from V and 7 from J, leaving 24 bases between them. CDR3 length: 17 amino acids. Germline loops: CDR1 KGHDR, CDR2 SFDVKD. The DNA for the CDR3 is TGTGCCACCAGGGGACCCGGGTCCACCCAAAAGGACGGGGAGCTGTTTTTT. Its protein is CATRGPGSTQKDGELFF.

This clonotype was counted at least ten times. The chain links TRBV7-2 to TRBJ2-5; possible D gene TRBD2, 6 bases. V lost 5 bases and J 5 bases, leaving 21 bases between the germline ends. This CDR3 region has 16 residues. CDR1 is SGHTA, CDR2 FQGNSA, per germline. CDR3: CASSPNEGGPRETQYF. Written as DNA, the CDR3 is TGTGCCAGCAGCCCTAACGAGGGAGGCCCAAGGGAGACCCAGTACTTC.

The chain recombines TRBV10-3 with TRBJ2-7, with 8 bases aligning to TRBD2. Per germline, CDR1 ENHRY and CDR2 SYGVKD. The V gene end was trimmed by 2 bases and the J gene end by 3 bases; junction bases not matched to a gene: 9. The CDR3 spans 16 residues. As DNA, the CDR3 is TGTGCCATCAGTGAGGCGGGGGGCGCTAAGGGCTACGAGCAGTACTTC. Its protein is CAISEAGGAKGYEQYF.

This clonotype was counted many times. The chain joins TRBV3-1 to TRBJ2-7; D gene uncertain. The germline V gene has CDR1 LGHDT and CDR2 YNNKEL (reference sequence). Trimming removed 0 bases at V and 7 bases at J, with 19 bases between. The CDR3 length is 16 residues. CDR3 coding DNA: TGTGCCAGCAGCCAAGATAGGCTCCGACGACACTATGAGCAGTACTTC. It encodes CASSQDRLRRHYEQYF.

There are many counts of this clonotype. The gene calls are TRBV12-3 or TRBV12-4 and TRBJ1-2; D gene uncertain. V was cut by 10 bases and J by 2 bases, with 17 bases left in between. The CDR3 totals 14 residues. CDR3 in DNA: TGTGCCACCTCTAGATTGAGGAGAAACTATGGCTACACCTTC. The encoded protein is CATSRLRRNYGYTF.

Only a few counts were recorded for this clonotype. The chain uses TRBV20-1 and TRBJ1-1, with D unclear. This CDR3 is 14 amino acids long. The V gene's germline CDR1 is DFQATT and CDR2 SNEGSKA (reference sequence). V lost 2 bases to trimming and J lost 3 bases, with 13 bases between them. The CDR3 region is CSARLPGGYTEAFF. The CDR3 DNA reads TGCAGTGCTAGATTACCAGGCGGTTACACTGAAGCTTTCTTT.

This clonotype was counted ten times or more. This sequence joins TRBV12-3 or TRBV12-4 and TRBJ2-5; maybe TRBD2 (6 bases). Between the trimmed V and J ends, which lost 4 bases and 5 bases, there was a span of 14 bases. The CDR3 length is 14 residues. This CDR3 reads CASSSTRGGETQYF. In DNA, the CDR3 is TGTGCCAGCAGTTCGACTAGAGGCGGGGAGACCCAGTACTTC.

Concerning this clonotype: Possible read error: a much larger clone is one base away. The rearrangement joins TRBV6-1 to TRBJ2-7, with TRBD1 matching over 7 bases. Germline V gene data show CDR1 as MNHNS and CDR2 as SASEGT. The V and J ends lost 8 bases and 4 bases, in that order; junction bases with no gene match: 5. The CDR3 is 12 amino acids. Written as DNA, the CDR3 is TGTGCCAGCCGACAGGGAGAGTACGAGCAGTACTTC. Its protein product is CASRQGEYEQYF.

This clonotype was found a few times. The rearrangement joins TRBV4-3 to TRBJ1-1; possibly TRBD1 for D (5 bases). CDR3 length: 15 amino acids. Looked up from germline, CDR1 is LGHNA and CDR2 is YSLEER. V lost 0 bases and J lost 5, with 13 bases in between. CDR3 sequence: CASSQDGTLRTEAFF. CDR3 nucleotide sequence: TGCGCCAGCAGCCAAGATGGGACCCTCAGAACTGAAGCTTTCTTT.

The chain couples TRBV7-9 to TRBJ1-4; the D is unclear. Per germline, CDR1 SEHNR and CDR2 FQNEAQ (reference sequence). The CDR3 runs 16 residues. V was shortened by 5 bases and J by 4 bases, with 17 bases between the two germline ends. The CDR3 nucleotides read TGTGCCAGCAGCCTTAGCGGGCGGAGGTTTAATGAAAAACTGTTTTTT. Protein: CASSLSGRRFNEKLFF.

This clonotype has only a few counts. This chain links TRBV30 with TRBJ2-5, with unresolved D. The CDR3 is made up of 14 amino acids. Per the germline V gene, CDR1 is GTSNPN and CDR2 is SVGIG (reference sequence). V lost 0 bases and J lost 5, with 13 bases in between. In DNA form, the CDR3 reads TGTGCCTGGAGTGTACTATCAGGCTGGGAGACCCAGTACTTC. It yields the protein CAWSVLSGWETQYF.